Presented here are 15 T cell receptor beta chains from one specimen sequenced in a study of Ad26.COV2.S vaccination and SARS-CoV-2 variants. The repertoire was sequenced with immunoSEQ multiplex PCR; TCRdb's copy has only in-frame clones and lacks some. Found here are 300,000 to 400,000 clones, 85% of them singletons; the top ten hold about 2.1%. Treatment noted: over 15 received Ad26.COV2.S at low or high dose, single or two shots; five or six received placebo; per-sample allocation not given. The samples were gathered on day 63 after the first injection of vaccine or placebo. The specimen was peripheral blood, collected in a trial of Ad26.COV2.S vaccine versus placebo. These receptors were obtained from a person aged 18-65 years who received the Ad26.COV2.S COVID-19 vaccine or a placebo.

This clone was detected only once. This chain connects TRBV27 to TRBJ2-7, with D uncertain. Trimming left V 3 bases short and J 7 bases short, with 13 bases between. CDR3 size: 13 residues. Per the germline V gene, CDR1 is MNHEY and CDR2 is SMNVEV (reference sequence). The CDR3 DNA follows: TGTGCCAGCAGTTTTGGCGGCACCAGGGAGCAGTACTTC. Translating gives CASSFGGTREQYF.

This rearrangement joins TRBV19 to TRBJ1-1, with D possibly TRBD1 on 5 matching bases. Germline V lookup: CDR1 LNHDA, CDR2 SQIVND (reference sequence). The CDR3 has 14 amino acids. The V end lost 7 bases, the J end lost 5 bases, and 17 bases lay between the germline ends. CDR3 in amino acids: CASKPQGRVTEAFF. The CDR3 DNA follows: TGTGCCAGTAAGCCCCAGGGTCGAGTAACTGAAGCTTTCTTT.

The chain employs TRBV5-4 and TRBJ1-1; D may be TRBD1 (6 bases). The CDR3 sequence is 14 residues long. The germline V gene encodes CDR1 SGHNT and CDR2 YYREEE (reference sequence). The V and J ends lost 5 bases and 4 bases respectively, with 15 bases between them. The CDR3 sequence: CASRNPGAGTEAFF. As DNA, the CDR3 is TGTGCCAGCAGAAATCCGGGGGCCGGCACTGAAGCTTTCTTT.

This clone was observed a single time. This CDR3 is CASSQGTVYGYTF. The CDR3 DNA reads TGTGCCAGCAGCCAAGGGACCGTCTATGGCTACACCTTC. This chain uses TRBV12-3 or TRBV12-4 with TRBJ1-2, with D maybe TRBD1 (5 bases). The V gene lost 6 bases and the J gene lost 4 bases, with 12 bases spanning the gap. This CDR3 has 13 amino acids.

The V call is TRBV30, the J call TRBJ2-3, with D unclear. The V gene's germline CDR1 is GTSNPN and CDR2 SVGIG (reference sequence). The CDR3 length is 12 residues. V was trimmed by 0 bases and J by 5 bases, leaving 6 bases between them. CDR3 bases: TGTGCCTGGAGTGTACACATAGATACGCAGTATTTT. Residues: CAWSVHIDTQYF.

This chain uses TRBV7-9 with TRBJ1-5; D is uncertain. Germline CDR1 and CDR2: SEHNR and FQNEAQ (reference sequence). Trimming took 1 base from V and 5 from J, leaving 3 bases between them. The CDR3 loop spans 12 amino acids. CDR3 DNA: TGTGCCAGCAGCTTAGATCATCAGCCCCAGCATTTT. It encodes CASSLDHQPQHF. The entire variable domain, with the rest obtained from reference TRBV7-9 and TRBJ1-5, is as follows: DTGVSQNPRHKITKRGQNVTFRCDPISEHNRLYWYRQTLGQGPEFLTYFQNEAQLEKSRLLSDRFSAERPKGSFSTLEIQRTEQGDSAMYLCASSLDHQPQHFGDGTRLSIL.

J is TRBJ1-5 and V is TRBV9; D remains unclear. Per the germline V gene, CDR1 is SGDLS and CDR2 is YYNGEE. Between the trimmed V and J ends, which lost 4 bases and 0 bases, there was a span of 5 bases. The CDR3 is 13 residues long. In DNA, the CDR3 is TGTGCCAGCAGCTTCAATAGCAATCAGCCCCAGCATTTT. Translated, it gives CASSFNSNQPQHF.

V usage is TRBV29-1 and J usage is TRBJ2-3, with TRBD2 matching over 10 bases. Per the germline V gene, CDR1 is SQVTM and CDR2 is ANQGSEA. CDR3 length: 17 residues. V was pared by 0 bases and J by 0 bases, with 6 bases of the junction left unmatched. The chain's CDR3 is CSVEEKLAGLSTDTQYF. DNA for the CDR3: TGCAGCGTTGAAGAAAAACTAGCGGGGCTTAGCACAGATACGCAGTATTTT.

J is TRBJ2-2 and V is TRBV5-1; D is uncertain. The germline V gene has CDR1 SGHRS and CDR2 YFSETQ. Trimming removed 2 bases at V and 3 bases at J, with 8 bases between. This CDR3 is 14 amino acids long. In nucleotides, the CDR3 is TGCGCCAGCAGCTTCCACAGTGACACCGGGGAGCTGTTTTTT. It specifies CASSFHSDTGELFF.

This clone occurred once. This rearrangement joins TRBV29-1 to TRBJ2-7, with D possibly TRBD1 on 6 matching bases. The V gene lost 4 bases and the J gene lost 5 bases, with 12 bases spanning the gap. The CDR3 is made up of 12 amino acids. CDR1 is SQVTM, CDR2 ANQGSEA, per germline. The CDR3 DNA reads as TGCAGCGTTGGCAGGGGCCGGGACGAGCAGTACTTC. This codes for CSVGRGRDEQYF.

V is TRBV6-6 and J is TRBJ1-1, with D possibly being TRBD1 (6 bases). The germline CDR1 and CDR2 sequences are MNHNY and SVGAGI (reference sequence). The CDR3 is 14 amino acids. With 3 bases removed from V and 4 bases from J, the gap between germline ends came to 12 bases. The CDR3 DNA sequence: TGTGCCAGCAGTTATTGGGGCAGGGGCACTGAAGCTTTCTTT. This sequence encodes CASSYWGRGTEAFF.

The chain joins TRBV7-3 to TRBJ2-3; no clear D. There are 14 residues in the CDR3. V lost 3 bases and J 2 bases, leaving 9 bases between the germline ends. CDR1 SGHTA and CDR2 FQGTGA come from the germline V gene. Here the CDR3 reads CASSFYDSTDTQYF. The DNA for the CDR3 is TGTGCCAGCAGCTTTTATGACTCCACAGATACGCAGTATTTT.

This rearrangement joins TRBV11-1 to TRBJ2-7, with D possibly being TRBD2 (5 bases). Germline assignment: CDR1 SGHAT and CDR2 FQDESV (reference sequence). The CDR3 runs to 15 residues. The V end was cut by 5 bases, the J end by 0 bases, with 14 bases between. The CDR3 coding sequence is TGTGCCAGCAGCCCTTTAGACACTAGCTCCTACGAGCAGTACTTC. It translates to CASSPLDTSSYEQYF.

CDR3 nucleotide sequence: TGTGCCAGCAGTTTGGAGAGGGGCTACGAGCAGTACTTC. This sequence encodes CASSLERGYEQYF. The rearrangement links TRBV27 to TRBJ2-7, with D possibly being TRBD1 or TRBD2 (5 bases each). Germline values: CDR1 MNHEY, CDR2 SMNVEV (reference sequence). The CDR3 extends over 13 amino acids. V dropped 3 bases and J dropped 3 bases, with 9 bases sitting between them.

The rearrangement uses TRBV5-1 and TRBJ2-3; D not certain. The V gene's germline CDR1 is SGHRS and CDR2 YFSETQ. The V end was cut by 4 bases, the J end by 1 base, with 13 bases between. The CDR3 is 15 residues long. The CDR3 sequence is CASSLGGWGTDTQYF. Here the CDR3 DNA reads TGCGCCAGCAGCCTGGGCGGCTGGGGCACAGATACGCAGTATTTT.